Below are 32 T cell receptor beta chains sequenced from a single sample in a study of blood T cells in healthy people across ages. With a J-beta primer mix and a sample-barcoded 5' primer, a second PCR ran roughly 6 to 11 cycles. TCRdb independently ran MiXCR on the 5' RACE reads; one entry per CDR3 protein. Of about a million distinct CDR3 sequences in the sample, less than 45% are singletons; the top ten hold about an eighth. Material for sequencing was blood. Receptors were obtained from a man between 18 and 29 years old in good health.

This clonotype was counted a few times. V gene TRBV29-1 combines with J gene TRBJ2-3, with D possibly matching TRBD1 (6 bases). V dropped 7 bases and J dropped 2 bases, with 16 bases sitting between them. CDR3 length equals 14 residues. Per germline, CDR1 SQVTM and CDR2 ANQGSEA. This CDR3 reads CSGTGHPYTDTQYF. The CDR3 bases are TGCAGCGGGACGGGACACCCTTACACAGATACGCAGTATTTT.

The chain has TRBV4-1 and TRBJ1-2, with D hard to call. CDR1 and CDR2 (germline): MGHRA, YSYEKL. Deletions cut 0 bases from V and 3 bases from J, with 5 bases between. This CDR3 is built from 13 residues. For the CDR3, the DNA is TGCGCCAGCAGCCAAGATCATGACTATGGCTACACCTTC. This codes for CASSQDHDYGYTF.

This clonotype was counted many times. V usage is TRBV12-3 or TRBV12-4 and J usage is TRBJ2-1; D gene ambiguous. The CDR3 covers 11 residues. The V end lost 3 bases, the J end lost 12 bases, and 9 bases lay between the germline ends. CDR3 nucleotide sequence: TGTGCCAGCAGTTTCGGGCCAGTGCAGTTCTTC. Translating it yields CASSFGPVQFF.

The CDR3 DNA is TGTGCCAGCAGCATGGCTCCGGAGAGCTCCTACAATGAGCAGTACTTC. This sequence encodes CASSMAPESSYNEQYF. The chain is built from TRBV5-5 and TRBJ2-1; no reliable D call. Matching the DNA end better, TRBJ2-7 makes the J call doubtful. Germline CDR1 and CDR2: SGHKS and YYEKEE (reference sequence). CDR3 size: 16 residues.

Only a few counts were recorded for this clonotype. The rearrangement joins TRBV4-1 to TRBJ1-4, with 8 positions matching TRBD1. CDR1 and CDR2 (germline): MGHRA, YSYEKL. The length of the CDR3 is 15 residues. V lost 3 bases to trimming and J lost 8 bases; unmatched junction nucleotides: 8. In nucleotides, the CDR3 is TGCGCCAGCAGCCACGCAGGGGGCGGGGGAGAAAAACTGTTTTTT. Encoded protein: CASSHAGGGGEKLFF.

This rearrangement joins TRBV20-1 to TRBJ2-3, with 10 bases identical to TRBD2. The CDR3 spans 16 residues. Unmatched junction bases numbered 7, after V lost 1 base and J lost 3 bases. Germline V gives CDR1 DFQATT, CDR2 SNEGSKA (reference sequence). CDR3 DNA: TGCAGTGCTAGAGGGATAGCGGGGGGACGAACAGATACGCAGTATTTT. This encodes CSARGIAGGRTDTQYF.

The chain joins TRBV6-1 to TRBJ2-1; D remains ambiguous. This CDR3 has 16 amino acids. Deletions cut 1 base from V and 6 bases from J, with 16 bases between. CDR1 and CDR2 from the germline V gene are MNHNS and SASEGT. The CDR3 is CASSEVPSLPPNEQFF. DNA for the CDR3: TGTGCCAGCAGTGAAGTCCCCAGCTTGCCCCCCAATGAGCAGTTCTTC.

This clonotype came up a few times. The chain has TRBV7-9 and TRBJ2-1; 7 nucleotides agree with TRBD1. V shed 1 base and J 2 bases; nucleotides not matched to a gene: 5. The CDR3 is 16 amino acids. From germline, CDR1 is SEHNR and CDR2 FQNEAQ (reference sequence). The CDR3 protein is CASSLESQGAYNEQFF. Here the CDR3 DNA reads TGTGCCAGCAGCTTAGAATCTCAGGGGGCCTACAATGAGCAGTTCTTC.

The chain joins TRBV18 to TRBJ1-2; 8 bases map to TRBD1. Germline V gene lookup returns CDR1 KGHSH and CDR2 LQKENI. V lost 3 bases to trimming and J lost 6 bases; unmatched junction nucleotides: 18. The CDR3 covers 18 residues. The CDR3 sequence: CASSPTPETGAEFNGYTF. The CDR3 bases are TGTGCCAGCTCACCGACACCAGAGACAGGGGCGGAGTTCAATGGCTACACCTTC.

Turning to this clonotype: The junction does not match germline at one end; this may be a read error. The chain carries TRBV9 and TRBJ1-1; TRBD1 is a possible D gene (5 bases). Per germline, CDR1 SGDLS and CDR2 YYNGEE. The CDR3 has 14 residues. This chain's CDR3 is CAGSASEGLAEAFF. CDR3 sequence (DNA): TGTGCCGGCAGCGCCTCGGAGGGGTTGGCTGAAGCTTTCTTT.

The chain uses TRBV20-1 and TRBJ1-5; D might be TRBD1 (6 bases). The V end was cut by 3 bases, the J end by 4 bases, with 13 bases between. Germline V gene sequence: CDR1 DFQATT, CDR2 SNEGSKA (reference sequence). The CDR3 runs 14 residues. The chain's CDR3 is CSASGGLSNQPQHF. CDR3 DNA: TGCAGTGCTAGCGGGGGGCTATCGAATCAGCCCCAGCATTTT.

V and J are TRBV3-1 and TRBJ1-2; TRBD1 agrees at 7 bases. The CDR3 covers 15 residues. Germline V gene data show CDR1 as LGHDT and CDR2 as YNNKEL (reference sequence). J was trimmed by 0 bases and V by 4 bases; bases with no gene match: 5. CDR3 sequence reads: CASSRKGAANYGYTF. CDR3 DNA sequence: TGTGCCAGCAGCCGCAAGGGGGCCGCTAACTATGGCTACACCTTC.

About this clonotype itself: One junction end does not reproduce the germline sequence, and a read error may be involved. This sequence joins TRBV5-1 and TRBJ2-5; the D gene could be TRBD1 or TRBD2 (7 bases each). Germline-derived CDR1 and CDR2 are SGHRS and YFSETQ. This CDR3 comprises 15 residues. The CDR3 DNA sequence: TGCGCCAGCAGCTTGGTCAGGGGGGGAAAAGAGGCCCAGTACTTC. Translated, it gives CASSLVRGGKEAQYF.

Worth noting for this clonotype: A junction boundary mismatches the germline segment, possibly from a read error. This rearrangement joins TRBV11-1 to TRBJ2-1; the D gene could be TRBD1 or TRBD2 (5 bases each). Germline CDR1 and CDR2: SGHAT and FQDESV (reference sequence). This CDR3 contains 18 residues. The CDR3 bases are TGTGCCAACAGCGATACCGAGATAAGAGGGGCCCGAGGGGATGAGCAGTTCTTC. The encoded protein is CANSDTEIRGARGDEQFF.

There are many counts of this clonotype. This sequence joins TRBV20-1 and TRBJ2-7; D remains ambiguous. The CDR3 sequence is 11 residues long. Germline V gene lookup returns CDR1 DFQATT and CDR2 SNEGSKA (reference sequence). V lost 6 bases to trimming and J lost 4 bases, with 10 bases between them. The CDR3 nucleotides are TGCAGTGCCGAGGCGGTGTACGAGCAGTACTTC. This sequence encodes CSAEAVYEQYF.

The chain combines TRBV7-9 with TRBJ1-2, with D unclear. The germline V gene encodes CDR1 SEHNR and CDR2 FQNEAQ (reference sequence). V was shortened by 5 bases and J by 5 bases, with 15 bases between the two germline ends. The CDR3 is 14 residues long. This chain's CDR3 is CASSPELHWYGYTF. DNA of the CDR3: TGTGCCAGCAGCCCGGAACTTCATTGGTATGGCTACACCTTC.

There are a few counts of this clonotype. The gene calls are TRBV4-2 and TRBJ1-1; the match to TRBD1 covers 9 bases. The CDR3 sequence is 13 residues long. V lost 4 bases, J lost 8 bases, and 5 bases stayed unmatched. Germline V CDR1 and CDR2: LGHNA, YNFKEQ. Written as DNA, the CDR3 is TGTGCCAGCAGCCCGGGGACAGGGTACGAAGCTTTCTTT. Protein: CASSPGTGYEAFF.

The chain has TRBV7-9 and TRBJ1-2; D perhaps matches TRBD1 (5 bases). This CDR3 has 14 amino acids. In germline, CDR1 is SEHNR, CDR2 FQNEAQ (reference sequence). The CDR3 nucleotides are TGTGCGGGGGGGGAAAAGCTCACAAACTATGGCTACACCTTC. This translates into CAGGEKLTNYGYTF.

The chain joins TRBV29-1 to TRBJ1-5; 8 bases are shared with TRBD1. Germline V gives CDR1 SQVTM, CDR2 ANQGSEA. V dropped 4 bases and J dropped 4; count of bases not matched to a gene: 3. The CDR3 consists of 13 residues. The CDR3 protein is CSVGQGANQPQHF. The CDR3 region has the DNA TGCAGCGTTGGGCAGGGGGCGAATCAGCCCCAGCATTTT.

The CDR3 nucleotides are TGCGCCAGCAGCCCGGGACTAGCGGACCACGAGCAGTACTTC. Its translation: CASSPGLADHEQYF. This chain joins TRBV5-1 and TRBJ2-7, with 11 positions matching TRBD2. The trim removed 4 bases at V and 5 bases at J, leaving 5 bases unmatched. This CDR3 region has 14 residues. Germline V lookup: CDR1 SGHRS, CDR2 YFSETQ. The full variable domain, completed using reference TRBV5-1 and TRBJ2-7, is KAGVTQTPRYLIKTRGQQVTLSCSPISGHRSVSWYQQTPGQGLQFLFEYFSETQRNKGNFPGRFSGRQFSNSRSEMNVSTLELGDSALYLCASSPGLADHEQYFGPGTRLTVT.

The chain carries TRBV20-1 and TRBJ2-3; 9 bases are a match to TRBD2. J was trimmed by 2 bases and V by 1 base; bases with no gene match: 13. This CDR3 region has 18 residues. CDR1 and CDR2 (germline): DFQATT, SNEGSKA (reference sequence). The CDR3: CSARGGGPSGVYTDTQYF. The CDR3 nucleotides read TGCAGTGCTAGAGGGGGGGGACCTAGCGGGGTCTACACAGATACGCAGTATTTT.

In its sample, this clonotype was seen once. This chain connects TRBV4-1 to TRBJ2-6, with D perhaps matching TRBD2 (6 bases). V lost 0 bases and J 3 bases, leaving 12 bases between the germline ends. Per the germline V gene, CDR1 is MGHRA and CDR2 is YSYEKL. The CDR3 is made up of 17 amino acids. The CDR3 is CASSQDSQGGGANVLTF. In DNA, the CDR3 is TGCGCCAGCAGCCAAGATTCTCAGGGAGGTGGGGCCAACGTCCTGACTTTC.

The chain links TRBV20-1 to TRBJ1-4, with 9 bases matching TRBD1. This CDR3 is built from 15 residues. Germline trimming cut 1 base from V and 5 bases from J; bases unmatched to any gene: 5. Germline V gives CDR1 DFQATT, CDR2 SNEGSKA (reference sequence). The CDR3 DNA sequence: TGCAGTGCTAGAGCGGGGACAGGGCTAAATGAAAAACTGTTTTTT. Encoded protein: CSARAGTGLNEKLFF.

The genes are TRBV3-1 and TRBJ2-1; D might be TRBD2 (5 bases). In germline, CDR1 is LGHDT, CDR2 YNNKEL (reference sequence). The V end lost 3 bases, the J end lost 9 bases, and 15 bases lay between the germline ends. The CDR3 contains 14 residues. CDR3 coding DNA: TGTGCCAGCAGCCACCGATCTAGCAACCGTGAGCAGTTCTTC. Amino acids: CASSHRSSNREQFF.

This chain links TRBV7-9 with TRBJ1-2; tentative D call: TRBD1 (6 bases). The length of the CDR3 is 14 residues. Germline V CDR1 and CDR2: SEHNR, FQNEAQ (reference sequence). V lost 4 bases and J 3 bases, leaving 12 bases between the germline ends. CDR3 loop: CASSWRTDYYGYTF. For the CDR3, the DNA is TGTGCCAGCAGCTGGCGGACAGATTACTATGGCTACACCTTC.

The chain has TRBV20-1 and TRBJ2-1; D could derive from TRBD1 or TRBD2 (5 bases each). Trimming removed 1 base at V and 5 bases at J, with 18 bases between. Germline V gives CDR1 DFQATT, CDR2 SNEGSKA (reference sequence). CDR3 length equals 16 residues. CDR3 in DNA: TGCAGTGCTAGAGTCCTATGGGGGAAAAAAGACAATGAGCAGTTCTTC. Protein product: CSARVLWGKKDNEQFF.

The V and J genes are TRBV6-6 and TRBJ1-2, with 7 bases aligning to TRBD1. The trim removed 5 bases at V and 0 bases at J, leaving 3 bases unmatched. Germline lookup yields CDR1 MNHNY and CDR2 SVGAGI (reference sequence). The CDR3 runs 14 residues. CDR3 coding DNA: TGTGCCAGCAGTGGACAGGAGACTAACTATGGCTACACCTTC. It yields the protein CASSGQETNYGYTF.

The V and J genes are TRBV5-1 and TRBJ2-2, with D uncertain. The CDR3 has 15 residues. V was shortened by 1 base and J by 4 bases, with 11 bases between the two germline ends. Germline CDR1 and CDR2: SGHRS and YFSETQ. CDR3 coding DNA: TGCGCCAGCAGCTTGTTCCAAGATAGCACCGGGGAGCTGTTTTTT. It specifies CASSLFQDSTGELFF.

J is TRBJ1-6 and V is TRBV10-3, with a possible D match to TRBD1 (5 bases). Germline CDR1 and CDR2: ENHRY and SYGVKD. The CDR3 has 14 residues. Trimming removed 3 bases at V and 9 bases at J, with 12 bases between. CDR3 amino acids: CAISDQLTGSPLHF. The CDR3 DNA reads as TGTGCCATCAGTGATCAGTTAACAGGTTCACCCCTCCACTTT.

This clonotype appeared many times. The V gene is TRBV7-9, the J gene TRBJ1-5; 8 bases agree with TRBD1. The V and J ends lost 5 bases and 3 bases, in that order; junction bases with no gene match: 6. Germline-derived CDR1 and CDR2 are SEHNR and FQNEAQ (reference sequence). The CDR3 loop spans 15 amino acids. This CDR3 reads CASSNGDRFNQPQHF. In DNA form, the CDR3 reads TGTGCCAGCAGCAATGGGGACAGGTTCAATCAGCCCCAGCATTTT.

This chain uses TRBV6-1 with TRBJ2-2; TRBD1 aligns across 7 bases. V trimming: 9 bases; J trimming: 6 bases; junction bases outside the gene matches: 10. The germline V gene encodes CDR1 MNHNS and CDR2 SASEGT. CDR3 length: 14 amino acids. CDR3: CASSSRTGAGELFF. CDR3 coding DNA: TGTGCCAGTAGTTCCAGGACAGGTGCCGGGGAGCTGTTTTTT.

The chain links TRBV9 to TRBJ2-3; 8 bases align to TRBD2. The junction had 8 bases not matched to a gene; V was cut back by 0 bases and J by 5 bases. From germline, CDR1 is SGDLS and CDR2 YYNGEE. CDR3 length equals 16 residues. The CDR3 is CASSVVEAGAVDTQYF. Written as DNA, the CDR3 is TGTGCCAGCAGCGTAGTGGAAGCGGGGGCGGTAGATACGCAGTATTTT.